The sequence of this T cell receptor (beta chain) was determined in a study of early T cells in non-severe SARS-CoV-2 infection. Study-wide results and caveats: Private and CD4 specificities were missed by VDJdb matching, skewed to anti-spike CD8.

Unique molecular identifiers were affixed to single, distinct cDNA molecules. TCRdb independently ran MiXCR on the 5' RACE reads; one entry per CDR3 protein. The sample includes tens of thousands of distinct CDR3 sequences, roughly 10% of them seen just once. This clonotype was seen a handful of times. Its antigen is not identified. CDR3 length: 15 amino acids. The clonotype was recovered from an adult who was a healthcare worker with PCR-confirmed SARS-CoV-2 infection or an uninfected control (not recorded which). The sequences come from whole blood, collected at baseline. This chain uses TRBV21-1 with TRBJ2-7; the table's D call of TRBD2 was not tested on the DNA. TRBV21-1 represents a pseudogene. The CDR3 nucleotides are TGTGCCAGTACCGGAAGCACCAAGCGGGGGTACGAGCAGTACTTC. Translating it yields CASTGSTKRGYEQYF.